This T cell receptor beta chain is drawn from a study of cytomegalovirus exposure and HLA in healthy donors. Study-wide results and caveats: It was in a later analysis that TCR association rates were seen to vary by HLA locus, highest for DRB1 and lowest for HLA-C. Donor immune exposure was known only as CMV serostatus. When analyzed later, a missense DCLRE1C variant was found to be linked to TCR beta V- and J-gene trimming.

Healthy bone marrow donors formed the donor group. Primers for the PCR totalled 60 Vbeta and 13 Jbeta. TCRdb's table, derived via immunoSEQ multiplex PCR, lists solely in-frame clones and lacks some. Here the sample spans under 150,000 clones, roughly four fifths being singletons. The V gene lost 4 bases and the J gene lost 3 bases, with 9 bases spanning the gap. Germline CDR1 and CDR2: SNHLY and FYNNEI. The CDR3 spans 13 residues. This clone was detected a few times. The antigen remains undetermined. Source material: PBMCs. This clonotype was sampled from a woman aged 18-30 years in good health and CMV-seronegative. V is TRBV2 and J is TRBJ1-2; D remains unclear. The DNA for the CDR3 is TGTGCCAGCAGTGCCAGCGACTACTATGGCTACACCTTC. Translated: CASSASDYYGYTF.